The 26 T cell receptor beta chains below come from one sample, sequenced in a study of cytomegalovirus exposure and HLA in healthy donors. Sequencing used immunoSEQ multiplex PCR; TCRdb keeps in-frame clones, though not all of them. This table holds 90,000 to 110,000 clones, approximately 90% found once. Source material: PBMCs. The source is a woman aged 18-35 years in good health and CMV-seropositive.

The genes are TRBV5-5 and TRBJ1-1, with 8 nucleotides matching TRBD1. The trim removed 0 bases at V and 4 bases at J, leaving 8 bases unmatched. Germline CDR1 reads SGHKS; CDR2 reads YYEKEE (reference sequence). The CDR3 loop spans 16 amino acids. The CDR3 sequence is CASSLVKVRGRTEAFF. The CDR3 DNA reads TGTGCCAGCAGCTTGGTCAAGGTCAGGGGGCGCACTGAAGCTTTCTTT. Filled out from reference TRBV5-5 and TRBJ1-1, the complete variable domain reads DAGVTQSPTHLIKTRGQQVTLRCSPISGHKSVSWYQQVLGQGPQFIFQYYEKEERGRGNFPDRFSARQFPNYSSELNVNALLLGDSALYLCASSLVKVRGRTEAFFGQGTRLTVV.

In this sample, this clone turned up once. This chain's CDR3 is CSVEIPSGSYNEQFF. The CDR3 DNA reads TGCAGCGTTGAAATCCCTAGCGGGAGCTACAATGAGCAGTTCTTC. V is TRBV29-1 and J is TRBJ2-1; TRBD2 matches at 10 bases. The trim removed 2 bases at V and 3 bases at J, leaving 4 bases unmatched. Germline CDR1 and CDR2: SQVTM and ANQGSEA. The CDR3 has 15 amino acids.

The V gene is TRBV28, the J gene TRBJ1-3; 12 positions agree with TRBD1. Germline CDR1 MDHEN, CDR2 SYDVKM. Trimming cost V 6 bases and J 4 bases; bases outside gene matches: 7. CDR3 size: 16 residues. The CDR3 DNA reads as TGTGCCAGCAGCTTCGGAGGGACAGGGGGCGGAAACACCATATATTTT. It translates to CASSFGGTGGGNTIYF.

V and J are TRBV5-6 and TRBJ2-1; possible D gene TRBD1, 6 bases. This CDR3 comprises 15 residues. Trimming pared 0 bases from V and 0 bases from J, leaving 7 bases between. Per the germline V gene, CDR1 is SGHDT and CDR2 is YYEEEE. The CDR3 DNA reads TGTGCCAGCAGCTTGGGAGGGGGCTCCTACAATGAGCAGTTCTTC. This encodes CASSLGGGSYNEQFF. Variable domain in full (rest from reference TRBV5-6 and TRBJ2-1): DAGVTQSPTHLIKTRGQQVTLRCSPKSGHDTVSWYQQALGQGPQFIFQYYEEEERQRGNFPDRFSGHQFPNYSSELNVNALLLGDSALYLCASSLGGGSYNEQFFGPGTRLTVL.

This clone was counted once. The V gene is TRBV10-3, the J gene TRBJ2-4; TRBD2 aligns across 7 bases. Losses at the gene ends were 2 bases for V and 8 bases for J; bases not matched to a gene: 9. Germline CDR1 and CDR2: ENHRY and SYGVKD. The CDR3 runs 15 residues. The chain's CDR3 is CAISEPGGRTDIQYF. The CDR3 coding sequence is TGTGCCATCAGTGAGCCTGGCGGGAGAACGGACATTCAGTACTTC.

This chain joins TRBV11-3 and TRBJ2-1, with 10 bases aligning to TRBD1. V lost 4 bases and J lost 10; bases outside the gene matches: 1. Germline-derived CDR1 and CDR2 are SGHNT and YENEEA. The CDR3 runs 12 residues. The CDR3, as DNA: TGTGCCAGCAGCTCGACAGGGGGCGAGCAGTTCTTC. This sequence encodes CASSSTGGEQFF. Looking up the rest from reference TRBV11-3 and TRBJ2-1 gives the full variable domain: EAGVVQSPRYKIIEKKQPVAFWCNPISGHNTLYWYLQNLGQGPELLIRYENEEAVDDSQLPKDRFSAERLKGVDSTLKIQPAELGDSAVYLCASSSTGGEQFFGPGTRLTVL.

The chain links TRBV5-5 to TRBJ2-7; 8 bases are shared with TRBD2. The germline CDR1 and CDR2 sequences are SGHKS and YYEKEE (reference sequence). The CDR3 is 14 residues long. Trimming removed 5 bases from V and 5 bases from J; junction bases left unmatched: 9. For the CDR3, the DNA is TGTGCCAGCAGATCGCCCGGGAGGGCCCACGAGCAGTACTTC. Its translation: CASRSPGRAHEQYF.

V and J are TRBV6-5 and TRBJ1-2; no reliable D call. CDR3 length: 14 amino acids. The germline gives CDR1 MNHEY, CDR2 SVGAGI. The V and J ends lost 6 bases and 0 bases respectively, with 11 bases between them. Written as DNA, the CDR3 is TGTGCCAGCAGACAATCGACTTCTAACTATGGCTACACCTTC. This sequence encodes CASRQSTSNYGYTF.

CDR3 residues: CASSTPGQEYNEQFF. The CDR3 region has the DNA TGTGCCAGCAGCACCCCCGGACAGGAATACAATGAGCAGTTCTTC. The chain uses TRBV7-8 and TRBJ2-1; 7 bases line up with TRBD1. The germline CDR1 and CDR2 sequences are SGHVS and FQNEAQ. The CDR3 is made up of 15 amino acids. Trimming at V came to 5 bases and at J to 4 bases, leaving 8 bases not matched to a gene.

The chain employs TRBV7-9 and TRBJ1-1, with 8 bases identical to TRBD1. With 5 bases clipped from V and 8 bases from J, the junction kept 13 bases outside the gene matches. In germline, CDR1 is SEHNR, CDR2 FQNEAQ (reference sequence). The CDR3 is made up of 15 amino acids. CDR3 in DNA: TGTGCCAGCAGCCTCTCGGCCTCAGGGGGCAGGGAAGCTTTCTTT. Translation: CASSLSASGGREAFF.

This clone appeared a few times. The V call is TRBV11-2, the J call TRBJ2-7, with 7 nucleotides matching TRBD2. Losses at the gene ends were 8 bases for V and 5 bases for J; bases not matched to a gene: 9. Germline CDR1 SGHAT, CDR2 FQNNGV. The CDR3 loop spans 13 amino acids. Here the CDR3 reads CASCPGGSNEQYF. In DNA, the CDR3 is TGTGCCAGCTGTCCCGGGGGGAGCAACGAGCAGTACTTC. Based on the CDR3 plus reference TRBV11-2 and TRBJ2-7, the full variable domain is EAGVAQSPRYKIIEKRQSVAFWCNPISGHATLYWYQQILGQGPKLLIQFQNNGVVDDSQLPKDRFSAERLKGVDSTLKIQPAKLEDSAVYLCASCPGGSNEQYFGPGTRLTVT.

The V gene is TRBV18, the J gene TRBJ2-1; 7 positions match TRBD2. The trim removed 0 bases at V and 4 bases at J, leaving 6 bases unmatched. Germline assignment: CDR1 KGHSH and CDR2 LQKENI. The CDR3 consists of 16 residues. CDR3 amino acids: CASSPPNSGHYNEQFF. The CDR3 DNA reads TGTGCCAGCTCACCACCTAATAGCGGGCATTACAATGAGCAGTTCTTC.

V gene TRBV5-8 combines with J gene TRBJ2-7; 10 positions agree with TRBD1. The CDR3 has 14 amino acids. Germline assignment: CDR1 SGHTS and CDR2 YDEGEE. V lost 6 bases to trimming and J lost 9 bases; unmatched junction nucleotides: 12. CDR3 coding DNA: TGTGCCAGCATATACCGGGACAGGGGCGCGCGGCAGTACTTC. Its translation is CASIYRDRGARQYF. Based on the CDR3 plus reference TRBV5-8 and TRBJ2-7, the full variable domain is EAGVTQSPTHLIKTRGQQATLRCSPISGHTSVYWYQQALGLGLQFLLWYDEGEERNRGNFPPRFSGRQFPNYSSELNVNALELEDSALYLCASIYRDRGARQYFGPGTRLTVT.

This clone was seen a single time. The chain is built from TRBV29-1 and TRBJ2-3, with no clear D. CDR1 is SQVTM and CDR2 is ANQGSEA in the germline V gene. V was trimmed by 3 bases and J by 0 bases, leaving 4 bases between them. The length of the CDR3 is 12 residues. The CDR3 region has the DNA TGCAGCGTTGACGGTAGCACAGATACGCAGTATTTT. Amino acids: CSVDGSTDTQYF.

The CDR3: CASSPDSLRGELFF. Written as DNA, the CDR3 is TGCGCCAGCAGCCCAGACAGTCTTCGCGGGGAGCTGTTTTTT. The rearrangement uses TRBV5-1 and TRBJ2-2, with D possibly being TRBD1 (5 bases). This CDR3 has 14 residues. The germline CDR1 and CDR2 sequences are SGHRS and YFSETQ. V was trimmed by 4 bases and J by 7 bases, leaving 14 bases between them.

A single count supports this clone. The chain employs TRBV11-2 and TRBJ2-7, with unresolved D. CDR1 and CDR2 from the germline V gene are SGHAT and FQNNGV. CDR3 size: 14 residues. Deletions cut 5 bases from V and 2 bases from J, with 13 bases between. The CDR3 spells CASSPSGLPYEQYF. Written as DNA, the CDR3 is TGTGCCAGCAGCCCGTCAGGCCTACCCTACGAGCAGTACTTC.

This sequence joins TRBV27 and TRBJ1-1; D possibly corresponds to TRBD1 (5 bases). CDR1 MNHEY and CDR2 SMNVEV come from the germline V gene (reference sequence). CDR3 length: 14 amino acids. Trimming cost V 5 bases and J 1 base, with 11 bases left between them. CDR3 nucleotide sequence: TGTGCCAGCAGTATTGATGGACAGAACACTGAAGCTTTCTTT. Its translation is CASSIDGQNTEAFF.

V is TRBV18 and J is TRBJ1-1, with unresolved D. CDR1 is KGHSH and CDR2 is LQKENI in the germline V gene. V was clipped by 3 bases and J by 1 base, with 6 bases between them. This CDR3 spans 13 amino acids. CDR3 nucleotide sequence: TGTGCCAGCTCACCCCGGGGGAACACTGAAGCTTTCTTT. Its protein is CASSPRGNTEAFF.

This clone was seen once. This chain uses TRBV27 with TRBJ1-2; perhaps TRBD1 as D (6 bases). CDR1 MNHEY and CDR2 SMNVEV come from the germline V gene (reference sequence). The length of the CDR3 is 13 residues. The ends were cut back, 6 bases at V and 4 bases at J, with 12 bases in the middle. CDR3 nucleotide sequence: TGTGCCAGCAGGGAAACAGGGCGCTATGGCTACACCTTC. This translates into CASRETGRYGYTF.

This sequence joins TRBV9 and TRBJ2-7; a weak D match, TRBD1 (6 bases). The CDR3 sequence is 15 residues long. CDR1 and CDR2 from the germline V gene are SGDLS and YYNGEE. Trimming removed 5 bases at V and 1 base at J, with 16 bases between. CDR3 residues: CASSRTGFSSYEQYF. CDR3 sequence (DNA): TGTGCCAGCAGTCGTACAGGGTTCAGTTCCTACGAGCAGTACTTC.

This clone was found a few times. This chain links TRBV4-1 with TRBJ2-7; D remains unclear. V was pared by 1 base and J by 6 bases, with 7 bases between. CDR1 is MGHRA, CDR2 YSYEKL, per germline. The CDR3 runs 12 residues. The CDR3 is CASSQGTAEQYF. The CDR3 bases are TGCGCCAGCAGCCAAGGAACAGCCGAGCAGTACTTC.

V and J are TRBV28 and TRBJ1-2, with D unclear. Per germline, CDR1 MDHEN and CDR2 SYDVKM. The CDR3 is 14 residues long. With 1 base removed from V and 0 bases from J, the gap between germline ends came to 6 bases. As DNA, the CDR3 is TGTGCCAGCAGTTTATCAGGTGCTAACTATGGCTACACCTTC. It yields the protein CASSLSGANYGYTF.

This clone was picked up one time. The V call is TRBV7-9, the J call TRBJ1-1; a possible D gene is TRBD1 (6 bases). CDR3 length equals 14 residues. Germline CDR1 SEHNR, CDR2 FQNEAQ (reference sequence). Trimming removed 1 base at V and 6 bases at J, with 12 bases between. The DNA of the CDR3 is TGTGCCAGCAGCTTAGATGGGGGGGCGGCTGAAGCTTTCTTT. It codes for CASSLDGGAAEAFF.

The chain uses TRBV11-3 and TRBJ2-7, with unresolved D. Per the germline V gene, CDR1 is SGHNT and CDR2 is YENEEA. This CDR3 comprises 12 residues. The V end was cut by 5 bases, the J end by 4 bases, with 9 bases between. The CDR3 reads CASSRKRYEQYF. In DNA, the CDR3 is TGTGCCAGCAGCCGCAAGAGATACGAGCAGTACTTC.

The chain couples TRBV7-9 to TRBJ1-3; no clear D. Germline V gene data show CDR1 as SEHNR and CDR2 as FQNEAQ (reference sequence). V lost 2 bases, J lost 0 bases, and 8 bases lay in between. CDR3 length: 15 amino acids. CDR3 residues: CASSLMTISGNTIYF. The CDR3 DNA follows: TGTGCCAGCAGCTTAATGACTATCTCTGGAAACACCATATATTTT.

The rearrangement links TRBV5-5 to TRBJ2-7; D is ambiguous. The V end lost 4 bases, the J end lost 5 bases, and 7 bases lay between the germline ends. The CDR3 totals 11 residues. Germline lookup yields CDR1 SGHKS and CDR2 YYEKEE (reference sequence). The DNA of the CDR3 is TGTGCCAGCAGCCCCCGGGACGAGCAGTACTTC. Translation: CASSPRDEQYF.